This T cell receptor beta chain originates from a study of chemoradiotherapy in HPV16-positive cancers. The germline gives CDR1 SNHLY, CDR2 FYNNEI. This CDR3 spans 14 amino acids. Trimming stripped 6 bases from V and 2 bases from J, with 12 bases between. The method was immunoSEQ multiplex PCR; TCRdb's version includes in-frame clones alone and lacks a portion of them. The profile shows about 12,000 clones, about 88% of them singletons. The source material was blood, sampled from a patient who underwent chemoradiotherapy. V usage is TRBV2 and J usage is TRBJ2-3, with D perhaps matching TRBD1 or TRBD2 (5 bases each). The receptor comes from a human donor with HPV-associated anogenital cancer. CDR3 in DNA: TGTGCCAGCAGGGGGGAGCTACCCACAGATACGCAGTATTTT. Encoded protein: CASRGELPTDTQYF.